The next 7 T cell receptor beta chains were all read from a single sample in a study of T cell responses to AZD1222 COVID-19 vaccine. TCRdb keeps only in-frame clones here, not all; method: immunoSEQ multiplex PCR. The table records approximately 99,000 clones, roughly nine tenths of them present only once. Sequencing was performed on peripheral blood, taken 28 days after the second AZD1222 dose. These receptors were collected from an adult who received the AZD1222 COVID-19 vaccine.

This clone was detected only once. The rearrangement joins TRBV6-2 or TRBV6-3 to TRBJ2-7; D remains ambiguous. The CDR3 runs 14 residues. Per the germline V gene, CDR1 is MNHEY and CDR2 is SVGEGT. V was shortened by 3 bases and J by 2 bases, with 11 bases between the two germline ends. CDR3: CASSYQKAPYEQYF. CDR3 DNA: TGTGCCAGCAGTTATCAAAAAGCCCCCTACGAGCAGTACTTC.

The genes are TRBV23-1 and TRBJ1-1; D unresolved. TRBV23-1 is marked as an open reading frame, function uncertain. The CDR3 runs 13 residues. Trimming cost V 4 bases and J 0 bases, with 6 bases left between them. Written as DNA, the CDR3 is TGCGCCAGCAGTCTAGTTATGAACACTGAAGCTTTCTTT. It specifies CASSLVMNTEAFF.

As DNA, the CDR3 is TGTGCCAGCAGTTCCCCAGGGACAGAGAACACCGGGGAGCTGTTTTTT. The encoded protein is CASSSPGTENTGELFF. The chain is built from TRBV28 and TRBJ2-2, with 7 positions matching TRBD1. With 4 bases clipped from V and 1 base from J, the junction kept 6 bases outside the gene matches. The CDR3 has 16 residues. CDR1 and CDR2 (germline): MDHEN, SYDVKM.

This clone appeared once. This chain uses TRBV4-3 with TRBJ1-1, with no clear D. V was cut by 3 bases and J by 5 bases, with 10 bases left in between. CDR1 and CDR2 from the germline V gene are LGHNA and YSLEER. The CDR3 is 13 amino acids. The chain's CDR3 is CASSQGSRTEAFF. The CDR3 region has the DNA TGCGCCAGCAGCCAGGGAAGCAGGACTGAAGCTTTCTTT.

The count of this clone is one. J is TRBJ1-6 and V is TRBV11-2; a possible D gene is TRBD1 (6 bases). The CDR3 has 15 amino acids. CDR1 SGHAT and CDR2 FQNNGV come from the germline V gene. Trimming took off 5 bases at V and 8 bases at J, with 16 bases between the two ends. CDR3 nucleotide sequence: TGTGCCAGCAGCCGAGGGCAGGGGTTCGATTCACCCCTCCACTTT. Protein product: CASSRGQGFDSPLHF.

The chain has TRBV28 and TRBJ1-4; D is unresolved. Germline CDR1 reads MDHEN; CDR2 reads SYDVKM. This CDR3 region has 13 residues. Between the trimmed V and J ends, which lost 6 bases and 6 bases, there was a span of 11 bases. The CDR3 DNA reads TGTGCCAGCAGATCGGGGATCGATGAAAAACTGTTTTTT. Amino acids: CASRSGIDEKLFF.

V is TRBV7-9 and J is TRBJ1-2; 7 nucleotides match TRBD1. The V and J ends lost 5 bases and 4 bases, in that order; junction bases with no gene match: 10. Germline CDR1 and CDR2: SEHNR and FQNEAQ (reference sequence). The CDR3 extends over 15 amino acids. CDR3 amino acids: CASSLPDRVAYGYTF. CDR3 nucleotide sequence: TGTGCCAGCAGCCTGCCCGACAGGGTAGCCTATGGCTACACCTTC.